This T cell receptor (beta chain) was observed in a study of cytomegalovirus exposure and HLA in healthy donors. Findings and limits, study-wide: There were about 160 TCR beta chains listed as cytomegalovirus-associated. The study found most TCR sequences rare, yet found some public TCRs in many donors.

Notes on this clone: What it recognizes is unknown.

The V end was cut by 4 bases, the J end by 4 bases, with 15 bases between. CDR1 SNHLY and CDR2 FYNNEI come from the germline V gene. This CDR3 comprises 15 residues. With 60 Vbeta and 13 Jbeta primers, the PCR was carried out. The method was immunoSEQ multiplex PCR; TCRdb's version includes in-frame clones alone and lacks a portion of them. The sample contains some 150,000 clones, approximately 85% of which appear only once. Sequencing input: PBMCs. This receptor was taken from a woman in her fifties or sixties in good health and CMV-seropositive. The V gene is TRBV2, the J gene TRBJ2-3; D uncertain. The CDR3 reads CASSVPLVGADTQYF. Written as DNA, the CDR3 is TGTGCCAGCAGTGTTCCGCTAGTTGGCGCAGATACGCAGTATTTT.